This entry lists 32 T cell receptor beta chains sequenced from one sample in a study of molecular identifiers for immune sequencing clone quantification (dated by TCRdb to 2016 to 2019). Library preparation used PCR. TCRdb records Illumina HiSeq 4000 as the sequencer. Through fastp at Q25 and MiXCR, TCRdb rebuilt clones from the public reads, retaining in-frame beta chains. Each entry merges the rows of one CDR3 protein and shows their most common DNA and genes. The sample yields about 32,000 distinct CDR3 sequences; over 15% were counted once. The ten largest make up roughly 1% of the sample. Input material: naive CD8+ T cells from blood, with Jurkat cell RNA spiked in. The cell subset or site label, as the study defines it: FACS-sorted CD8+CD4-CCR7+CD45RA+ naive T cells. The receptors here all came from a human donor in good health. Some libraries in this study had Jurkat cell RNA spiked in.

This clonotype was seen ten or more times. The V gene is TRBV5-1, the J gene TRBJ1-4, with D possibly being TRBD1 (5 bases). The CDR3 totals 16 residues. In germline, CDR1 is SGHRS, CDR2 YFSETQ. V was shortened by 4 bases and J by 2 bases, with 15 bases between the two germline ends. CDR3 sequence (DNA): TGCGCCAGCAGCAGAACCACGGGGACGACTAATGAAAAACTGTTTTTT. Translated: CASSRTTGTTNEKLFF.

About this clonotype: A much larger clone is a single base away; this may be a read error. The chain carries TRBV7-9 and TRBJ2-3; weak D call: TRBD2 (7 bases). Per the germline V gene, CDR1 is SEHNR and CDR2 is FQNEAQ (reference sequence). The CDR3 runs to 16 residues. The V end was cut by 8 bases, the J end by 4 bases, with 22 bases between. DNA for the CDR3: TGTGCCAGCGAAGGGGGGGTACAGGGATTACCAGATACGCAGTATTTT. Its protein is CASEGGVQGLPDTQYF.

This clonotype was counted at least ten times. The chain employs TRBV12-3 or TRBV12-4 and TRBJ2-5, with TRBD2 matching 15 bases. V lost 5 bases to trimming and J lost 7 bases; unmatched junction nucleotides: 14. The CDR3 is 18 residues long. CDR3 sequence: CASSPGLAGGPHDRTQYF. In nucleotides, the CDR3 is TGTGCCAGCAGTCCGGGACTAGCGGGGGGCCCTCATGATCGGACCCAGTACTTC.

This clonotype showed up just once. A much larger clone lies one base from this, so it may be a read error. The chain uses TRBV11-2 and TRBJ2-7, with a weak D call TRBD1 (6 bases). Between the trimmed V and J ends, which lost 7 bases and 2 bases, there was a span of 18 bases. The CDR3 runs 15 residues. Germline V gene data show CDR1 as SGHAT and CDR2 as FQNNGV. The CDR3 spells CASISAFRTAYEQYF. The CDR3 bases are TGTGCCAGCATCTCCGCGTTTCGGACAGCCTACGAGCAGTACTTC.

Regarding this clonotype: A much larger clone sits a single nucleotide away, making a read error possible. The chain combines TRBV27 with TRBJ2-1; 7 bases are shared with TRBD2. The CDR3 is 17 residues long. The junction had 11 bases not matched to a gene; V was cut back by 6 bases and J by 0 bases. Germline V gene lookup returns CDR1 MNHEY and CDR2 SMNVEV (reference sequence). Here the CDR3 reads CASSPGRWEGSYNEQFF. DNA of the CDR3: TGTGCCAGCAGCCCGGGGAGGTGGGAGGGCTCCTACAATGAGCAGTTCTTC.

This clonotype was recorded at least ten times. The chain joins TRBV20-1 to TRBJ2-3, with D possibly being TRBD2 (6 bases). In germline, CDR1 is DFQATT, CDR2 SNEGSKA (reference sequence). This CDR3 spans 15 amino acids. Trimming shortened V by 3 bases and J by 2 bases, and 15 bases separated the two germline ends. The CDR3 bases are TGCAGTGCTAGGACCGGGCGGGGTTACACAGATACGCAGTATTTT. Its translation: CSARTGRGYTDTQYF.

The chain carries TRBV19 and TRBJ2-2, with 7 positions matching TRBD2. Germline V CDR1 and CDR2: LNHDA, SQIVND (reference sequence). This CDR3 is built from 17 residues. Unmatched junction bases numbered 10, after V lost 3 bases and J lost 3 bases. CDR3 DNA: TGTGCCAGTAGTATGGCCAGCGGGGACTCCTACACCGGGGAGCTGTTTTTT. Its translation is CASSMASGDSYTGELFF.

V usage is TRBV6-2 or TRBV6-3 and J usage is TRBJ2-2, with D tentatively TRBD2 (6 bases). V lost 11 bases, J lost 5 bases, and 15 bases lay in between. There are 13 residues in the CDR3. Germline V gives CDR1 MNHEY, CDR2 SVGEGT. In DNA, the CDR3 is TGTGCCTCACAGATTGGGGGGACCGGGGAGCTGTTTTTT. Its protein is CASQIGGTGELFF.

This clonotype was detected ten times or more. The chain carries TRBV4-3 and TRBJ2-7; D call uncertain. V was trimmed by 0 bases and J by 0 bases, leaving 9 bases between them. CDR1 is LGHNA and CDR2 is YSLEER in the germline V gene. The CDR3 length is 15 residues. The CDR3 nucleotides read TGCGCCAGCAGCCAAGATTCGGCATACTCCTACGAGCAGTACTTC. Translating gives CASSQDSAYSYEQYF.

As concerns this clonotype: A much bigger clone sits one base away, suggesting this may be a read error. V usage is TRBV4-1 and J usage is TRBJ2-1, with 12 positions matching TRBD2. The CDR3 covers 15 residues. Per germline, CDR1 MGHRA and CDR2 YSYEKL. The trim removed 5 bases at V and 6 bases at J, leaving 5 bases unmatched. The CDR3, as DNA: TGCGCCAGCAGCGCGACTAGCGGGGGCTGCAATGAGCAGTTCTTC. Translating gives CASSATSGGCNEQFF.

This clonotype was seen many times. This chain links TRBV28 with TRBJ2-7; 9 nucleotides align to TRBD1. This CDR3 spans 14 amino acids. Germline V gene data show CDR1 as MDHEN and CDR2 as SYDVKM. V shed 5 bases, J shed 6 bases, and the junction held 8 bases outside the gene matches. The DNA of the CDR3 is TGTGCCAGCAGTCCCGGGACAGGGATGCTCGAGCAGTACTTC. Protein: CASSPGTGMLEQYF.

This clonotype was counted at least ten times. This chain connects TRBV29-1 to TRBJ2-7, with D tentatively TRBD2 (7 bases). The CDR3 is 17 residues long. V lost 2 bases, J lost 2 bases, and 22 bases lay in between. The germline CDR1 and CDR2 sequences are SQVTM and ANQGSEA. The CDR3 spells CSVEQGLGLAGAYEQYF. The CDR3 DNA sequence: TGCAGCGTTGAACAGGGGTTGGGGTTAGCGGGCGCCTACGAGCAGTACTTC.

There are many counts of this clonotype. The rearrangement links TRBV6-1 to TRBJ1-5, with D unclear. Germline CDR1 MNHNS, CDR2 SASEGT. The length of the CDR3 is 12 residues. Trimming left V 6 bases short and J 3 bases short, with 6 bases between. This chain's CDR3 is CASRGINQPQHF. CDR3 bases: TGTGCCAGCAGGGGCATCAATCAGCCCCAGCATTTT.

Many counts were recorded for this clonotype. The genes are TRBV9 and TRBJ2-3; 8 bases are a match to TRBD2. V gave up 0 bases and J gave up 4 bases; unmatched junction bases: 7. CDR1 is SGDLS, CDR2 YYNGEE, per germline. The CDR3 is made up of 16 amino acids. For the CDR3, the DNA is TGTGCCAGCAGCGTAGGGTTAGCGGGGCTTGCAGATACGCAGTATTTT. Its protein is CASSVGLAGLADTQYF.

There are many counts of this clonotype. The chain carries TRBV6-5 and TRBJ1-1; D is undetermined. V shed 2 bases and J shed 4 bases, with 5 bases lying between them. Germline CDR1 and CDR2: MNHEY and SVGAGI. This CDR3 contains 12 residues. CDR3 coding DNA: TGTGCCAGCAGTTACGGTGGCACTGAAGCTTTCTTT. As protein: CASSYGGTEAFF.

This clonotype has a count of ten or more. The chain joins TRBV19 to TRBJ2-6; D gene uncertain. The germline V gene has CDR1 LNHDA and CDR2 SQIVND (reference sequence). V was shortened by 3 bases and J by 0 bases, with 3 bases between the two germline ends. The CDR3 runs 14 residues. The CDR3: CASSISSGANVLTF. CDR3 coding DNA: TGTGCCAGTAGTATTTCCTCTGGGGCCAACGTCCTGACTTTC.

This clonotype was recorded at least ten times. The rearrangement uses TRBV6-2 or TRBV6-3 and TRBJ1-1, with D unresolved. The CDR3 has 14 residues. CDR1 and CDR2 from the germline V gene are MNHEY and SVGEGT. V lost 5 bases and J lost 2, with 12 bases in between. CDR3 amino acids: CASSPMWGNTEAFF. CDR3 bases: TGTGCCAGCAGTCCCATGTGGGGTAACACTGAAGCTTTCTTT.

This clonotype was recorded at least ten times. The rearrangement joins TRBV7-2 to TRBJ2-7; tentatively, D is TRBD1 or TRBD2 (5 bases each). Germline CDR1 reads SGHTA; CDR2 reads FQGNSA. This CDR3 spans 15 amino acids. The germline V and J ends were trimmed by 4 bases and 2 bases, with 15 bases remaining between them. CDR3 sequence (DNA): TGTGCCAGCAGCTGGCCGGGGCGAGCAACCTACGAGCAGTACTTC. This encodes CASSWPGRATYEQYF.

In its sample, this clonotype was seen many times. CDR3 sequence reads: CASSIGMGSGANVLTF. Written as DNA, the CDR3 is TGTGCCAGTAGTATAGGGATGGGCTCTGGGGCCAACGTCCTGACTTTC. The chain has TRBV19 and TRBJ2-6; no clear D gene. The V gene's germline CDR1 is LNHDA and CDR2 SQIVND (reference sequence). The CDR3 sequence is 16 residues long. Trimming pared 1 base from V and 0 bases from J, leaving 7 bases between.

This clonotype was seen repeatedly, ten times or more. This sequence joins TRBV7-9 and TRBJ2-7; D gene uncertain. Trimming removed 1 base at V and 0 bases at J, with 4 bases between. CDR1 and CDR2 (germline): SEHNR, FQNEAQ (reference sequence). The CDR3 has 13 amino acids. CDR3 bases: TGTGCCAGCAGCTTAGGGTACTCCTACGAGCAGTACTTC. This gives the protein CASSLGYSYEQYF.

Sample share makes this clonotype medium-sized. The J gene is TRBJ2-3, the V gene TRBV7-2; the D gene is possibly TRBD1 (6 bases). Germline V gene lookup returns CDR1 SGHTA and CDR2 FQGNSA. There are 19 residues in the CDR3. V lost 0 bases and J lost 10, with 29 bases in between. The CDR3 here is CASSLALQGSPGIASAQYF. The CDR3 DNA reads TGTGCCAGCAGCTTAGCGCTTCAGGGGTCACCCGGAATCGCGAGTGCGCAGTATTTT.

This clonotype was counted ten times or more. The V gene is TRBV13, the J gene TRBJ2-7; D is unclear. CDR1 and CDR2 from the germline V gene are PRHDT and FYEKMQ (reference sequence). Trimming took off 3 bases at V and 0 bases at J, with 6 bases between the two ends. This CDR3 is built from 13 residues. This CDR3 reads CASSFYSSYEQYF. The CDR3 nucleotides are TGTGCCAGCAGCTTCTACAGCTCCTACGAGCAGTACTTC.

This clonotype was detected ten times or more. The genes are TRBV27 and TRBJ2-3; D is ambiguous. This CDR3 is 14 amino acids long. Trimming left V 5 bases short and J 0 bases short, with 9 bases between. Per germline, CDR1 MNHEY and CDR2 SMNVEV (reference sequence). The CDR3 DNA reads TGTGCCAGCAGTCCGTACTCTAGCACAGATACGCAGTATTTT. As protein: CASSPYSSTDTQYF.

By proportion, this clonotype is medium-sized. The gene calls are TRBV2 and TRBJ2-3; the match to TRBD2 covers 11 bases. This CDR3 is 18 amino acids long. V gave up 5 bases and J gave up 1 base; unmatched junction bases: 11. Germline CDR1 and CDR2: SNHLY and FYNNEI. The CDR3 nucleotides are TGTGCCAGCAGTACGACACTAGCGGGGGCCTCCGGCACAGATACGCAGTATTTT. It encodes CASSTTLAGASGTDTQYF.

This clonotype appeared a single time. A read error may be the cause here, since a much bigger clone is one base away. The CDR3 end shows no conserved phenylalanine or tryptophan, and so a read error is likely. Because the CDR3's place on the DNA is in doubt, the DNA is left out and the CDR3 is given as listed by TCRdb. CDR3 residues: CASSSRGGGSNQPQHL. The chain uses TRBV21-1 and TRBJ1-5; no DNA check was done on the table's D call, TRBD1. TRBV21-1 represents a pseudogene. The CDR3 adds up to 16 amino acids, both ends counted.

This rearrangement joins TRBV29-1 to TRBJ1-2, with TRBD1 identical over 10 bases. Germline CDR1 is SQVTM and CDR2 is ANQGSEA. The ends lost 4 bases at V and 3 bases at J; junction bases unmatched: 5. The CDR3 sequence is 14 residues long. CDR3 sequence reads: CSVGGTGEDYGYTF. The CDR3 DNA follows: TGCAGCGTTGGGGGGACAGGGGAGGACTATGGCTACACCTTC. The whole variable domain, remainder taken from reference TRBV29-1 and TRBJ1-2, is SAVISQKPSRDICQRGTSLTIQCQVDSQVTMMFWYRQQPGQSLTLIATANQGSEATYESGFVIDKFPISRPNLTFSTLTVSNMSPEDSSIYLCSVGGTGEDYGYTFGSGTRLTVV.

This clonotype was recorded at least ten times. The chain links TRBV6-5 to TRBJ1-5; TRBD1 agrees at 10 bases. Unmatched junction bases numbered 6, after V lost 4 bases and J lost 6 bases. Germline V CDR1 and CDR2: MNHEY, SVGAGI. The CDR3 has 15 residues. The CDR3 DNA reads as TGTGCCAGCAGTTCCGGGACAGGGGTCGGTCAGCCCCAGCATTTT. Amino acids: CASSSGTGVGQPQHF.

In its sample, this clonotype was seen many times. The chain recombines TRBV28 with TRBJ1-3, with TRBD1 as a possible D gene (5 bases). Germline V lookup: CDR1 MDHEN, CDR2 SYDVKM. The CDR3 runs 14 residues. V was clipped by 2 bases and J by 4 bases, with 9 bases between them. CDR3 nucleotides: TGTGCCAGCAGTTTAGGGGGGTCCGGAAACACCATATATTTT. This codes for CASSLGGSGNTIYF.

CDR3 nucleotide sequence: TGTGCCAGCAGCTTAGTGGGACAGGGTATCTACGAGCAGTACTTC. The encoded protein is CASSLVGQGIYEQYF. The genes are TRBV11-2 and TRBJ2-7; 9 bases are shared with TRBD1. The germline CDR1 and CDR2 sequences are SGHAT and FQNNGV. The CDR3 totals 15 residues. The trim removed 1 base at V and 3 bases at J, leaving 4 bases unmatched. Full variable domain (remainder filled in from reference TRBV11-2 and TRBJ2-7): EAGVAQSPRYKIIEKRQSVAFWCNPISGHATLYWYQQILGQGPKLLIQFQNNGVVDDSQLPKDRFSAERLKGVDSTLKIQPAKLEDSAVYLCASSLVGQGIYEQYFGPGTRLTVT.

This clonotype was seen at least ten times. The V and J genes are TRBV6-1 and TRBJ1-1; perhaps TRBD1 as D (6 bases). V dropped 2 bases and J dropped 3 bases, with 16 bases sitting between them. The germline V gene has CDR1 MNHNS and CDR2 SASEGT. This CDR3 comprises 16 residues. Here the CDR3 DNA reads TGTGCCAGCAGTGAACCCCATACAGGGTGGGACACTGAAGCTTTCTTT. Its protein product is CASSEPHTGWDTEAFF.

The rearrangement uses TRBV13 and TRBJ2-7; possibly TRBD1 for D (7 bases). Looked up from germline, CDR1 is PRHDT and CDR2 is FYEKMQ (reference sequence). CDR3 length: 13 amino acids. V lost 5 bases to trimming and J lost 3 bases, with 11 bases between them. CDR3 bases: TGTGCCAGCAGCCGGGGGACAGTCTACGAGCAGTACTTC. It translates to CASSRGTVYEQYF.

This clonotype was seen repeatedly, ten times or more. The chain couples TRBV23-1 to TRBJ1-5; D call uncertain. TRBV23-1 has ORF status, its function being uncertain. This CDR3 comprises 11 residues. Trimming removed 2 bases at V and 7 bases at J, with 3 bases between. The CDR3 reads CASSQIQPQHF. The CDR3 bases are TGCGCCAGCAGTCAAATCCAGCCCCAGCATTTT.